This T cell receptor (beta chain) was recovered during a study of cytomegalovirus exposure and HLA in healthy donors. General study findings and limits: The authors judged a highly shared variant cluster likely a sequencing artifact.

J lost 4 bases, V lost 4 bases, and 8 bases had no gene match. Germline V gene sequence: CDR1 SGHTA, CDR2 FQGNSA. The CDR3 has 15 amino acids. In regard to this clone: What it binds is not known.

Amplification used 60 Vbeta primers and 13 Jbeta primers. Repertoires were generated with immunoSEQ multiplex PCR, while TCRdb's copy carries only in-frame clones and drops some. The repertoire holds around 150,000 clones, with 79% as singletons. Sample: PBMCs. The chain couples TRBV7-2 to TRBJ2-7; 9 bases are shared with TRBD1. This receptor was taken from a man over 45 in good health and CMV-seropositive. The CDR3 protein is CASSSPGTGFYEQYF. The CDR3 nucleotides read TGTGCCAGCAGCTCACCCGGGACAGGGTTTTACGAGCAGTACTTC.